This T cell receptor beta chain was sequenced in a study of monozygotic twins with inflammatory bowel disease. TCRdb reprocessed the 5' RACE reads; each CDR3 protein has one entry and no DNA is given. This sample carries 350,000 to 550,000 distinct CDR3 sequences, with roughly 2.3% going to the ten biggest clones. The germline gives CDR1 SGHRS, CDR2 YFSETQ. The CDR3 covers 20 residues. The sequenced sample was blood. The chain couples TRBV5-1 to TRBJ2-4. The receptor was isolated from a human donor with ulcerative colitis or Crohn's disease, or a healthy co-twin of an affected twin (not recorded which). This CDR3 is CASSLAEEAWGSISKNIQYF.